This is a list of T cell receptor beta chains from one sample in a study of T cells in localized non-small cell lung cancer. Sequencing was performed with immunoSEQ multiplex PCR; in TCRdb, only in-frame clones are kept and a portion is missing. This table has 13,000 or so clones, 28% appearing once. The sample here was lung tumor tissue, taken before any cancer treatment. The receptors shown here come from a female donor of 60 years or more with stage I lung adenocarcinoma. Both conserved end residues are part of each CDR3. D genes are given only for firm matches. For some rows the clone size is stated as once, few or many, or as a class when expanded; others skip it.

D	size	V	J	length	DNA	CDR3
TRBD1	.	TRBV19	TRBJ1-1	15	TGTGCCAGTAGTACACAGGGGGCTTTTAGCACTGAAGCTTTCTTT	CASSTQGAFSTEAFF
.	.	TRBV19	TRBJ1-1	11	TGTGCCAGTAGTTCCGACAGGAGAACTTTCTTT	CASSSDRRTFF
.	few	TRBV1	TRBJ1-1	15	TGCGCCAGCAGCCAGTTGAGGGGGGGAAACACTGAAGCTTTCTTT	CASSQLRGGNTEAFF
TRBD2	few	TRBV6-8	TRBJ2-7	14	TGTGCCAGCGCCAAGGGGGGCGGGAGGTACGAGCAGTACTTC	CASAKGGGRYEQYF
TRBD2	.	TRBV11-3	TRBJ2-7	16	TGTGCCAGCAGCTTAATAGGGACTAGCGGTACCTACGAGCAGTACTTC	CASSLIGTSGTYEQYF
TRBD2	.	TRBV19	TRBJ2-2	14	TGTGCCAGTAACCGGGGGGGCAGCACCGGGGAGCTGTTTTTT	CASNRGGSTGELFF
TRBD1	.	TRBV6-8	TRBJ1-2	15	TGTGCCAGCCGCCCCCATCGAGGGGGCTACTATGGCTACACCTTC	CASRPHRGGYYGYTF
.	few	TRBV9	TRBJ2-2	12	TGTGCCAGCAGCGTAGCTACCGGGGAGCTGTTTTTT	CASSVATGELFF
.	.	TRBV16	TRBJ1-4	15	TGTGCCAGCAGCCAACTCAGGGAAGAGAATGAAAAACTGTTTTTT	CASSQLREENEKLFF
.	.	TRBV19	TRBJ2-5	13	TGTGCCAGTAGTCTAACAGGAAAAGAGACCCAGTACTTC	CASSLTGKETQYF
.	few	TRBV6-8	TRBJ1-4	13	TGTGCCAGCGGACCACAGAACAGGGCGGGACTGTTTTTT	CASGPQNRAGLFF
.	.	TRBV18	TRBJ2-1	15	TGTGCCAGCTCACCACCGGTCAGGGCTCCCAATGAGCAGTTCTTC	CASSPPVRAPNEQFF
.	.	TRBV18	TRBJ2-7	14	TGTGCCAGCTCACCTCCGGGTCGCCCCTACGAGCAGTACTTC	CASSPPGRPYEQYF
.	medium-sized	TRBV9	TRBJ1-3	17	TGTGCCAGCAGCTCAACCCTTGCGGATAGATCTGGAAACACCATATATTTT	CASSSTLADRSGNTIYF
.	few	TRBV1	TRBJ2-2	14	TGCGCCAGCAGCCATAGACTTGCGACCGGGGAGCTGTTTTTT	CASSHRLATGELFF
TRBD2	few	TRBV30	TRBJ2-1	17	TGTGCCTGGAGCCTCACGGAGCGCGGCGGGAGTTGGAATGAGCAGTTCTTC	CAWSLTERGGSWNEQFF
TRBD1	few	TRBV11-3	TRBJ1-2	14	TGTGCCAGCAGCCTGGACAGGGAGAACTATGGCTACACCTTC	CASSLDRENYGYTF
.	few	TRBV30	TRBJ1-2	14	TGTGCCTGGAGTGTAGAGTGGGGGGCCTATGGCTACACCTTC	CAWSVEWGAYGYTF
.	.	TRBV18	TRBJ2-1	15	TGTGCCAGCTCACCCCCCAAGTTGGGACCCGATGAGCAGTTCTTC	CASSPPKLGPDEQFF
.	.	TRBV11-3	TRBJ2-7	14	TGTGCCAGCAGCTTAGACGTGGGGCCAAGAGAGCAGTACTTC	CASSLDVGPREQYF
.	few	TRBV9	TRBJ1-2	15	TGTGCCAGCACCCCTTACCCAGTGGCAGGCTATGGCTACACCTTC	CASTPYPVAGYGYTF
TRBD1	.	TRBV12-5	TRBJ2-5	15	TGTGCTAGTGGTTTTGGGGACAGGGGGCGAGAGACCCAGTACTTC	CASGFGDRGRETQYF
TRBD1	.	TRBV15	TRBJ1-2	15	TGTGTCACCAGTCGAGGACAGGGGCAAAACTATGGCTACACCTTC	CVTSRGQGQNYGYTF
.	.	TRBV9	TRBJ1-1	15	TGTGCCAGCAGCGTAGCTCCGGGGTGGAACACTGAAGCTTTCTTT	CASSVAPGWNTEAFF
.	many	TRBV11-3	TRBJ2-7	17	TGTGCCAGCAGCCCAGGACAGAGGGGTCGAAGCTCCTACGAGCAGTACTTC	CASSPGQRGRSSYEQYF
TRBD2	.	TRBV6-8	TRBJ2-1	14	TGTGCCAGCAGGAAGGCGGGAGTCTACAATGAGCAGTTCTTC	CASRKAGVYNEQFF
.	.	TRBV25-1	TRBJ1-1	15	TGTGCCAGCAGTCGAATAGAAGCAGAGAACACTGAAGCTTTCTTT	CASSRIEAENTEAFF
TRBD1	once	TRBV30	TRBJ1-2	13	TGTGCCTGCGTGGACAGGGGGAACTATGGCTACACCTTC	CACVDRGNYGYTF
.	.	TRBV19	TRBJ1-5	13	TGTGCCAGTAGTATAGGGGGAGGGTGGCCCCAGCATTTT	CASSIGGGWPQHF
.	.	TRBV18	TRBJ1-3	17	TGTGCCAGCTCACCACCGTTACGGGGTCTCTCTGGAAACACCATATATTTT	CASSPPLRGLSGNTIYF
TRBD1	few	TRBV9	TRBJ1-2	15	TGTGCCAGCAGCGCCGGGGGACAGGCCAACTATGGCTACACCTTC	CASSAGGQANYGYTF
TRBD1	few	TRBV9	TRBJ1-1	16	TGTGCCAGCAGTGTTTCGAGACAGGGGGCTGACACTGAAGCTTTCTTT	CASSVSRQGADTEAFF
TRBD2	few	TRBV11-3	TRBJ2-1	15	TGTGCCAGCAGCTTTAGCGGGGGGTATAACAATGAGCAGTTCTTC	CASSFSGGYNNEQFF
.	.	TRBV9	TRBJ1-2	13	TGTGCCAGCAGCGTAGCTGGGGACTATGGCTACACCTTC	CASSVAGDYGYTF
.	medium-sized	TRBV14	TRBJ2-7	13	TGTGCCAGCAGCCTAGGGTTAGGGGACGAGCAGTACTTC	CASSLGLGDEQYF
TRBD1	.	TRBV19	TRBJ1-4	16	TGTGCCAGTAGCACGTCGGGACAGGGAGAGAATGAAAAACTGTTTTTT	CASSTSGQGENEKLFF
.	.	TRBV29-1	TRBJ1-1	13	TGCAGCGTTGACTACGGGGGAAACACTGAAGCTTTCTTT	CSVDYGGNTEAFF
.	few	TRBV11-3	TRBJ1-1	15	TGTGCCAGCAGCTTAGATGGACAGCAGAACACTGAAGCTTTCTTT	CASSLDGQQNTEAFF
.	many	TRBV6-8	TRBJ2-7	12	TGTGCCAGCAGTTACGCCTCTTACGAGCAGTACTTC	CASSYASYEQYF
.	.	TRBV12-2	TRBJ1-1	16	TGTGCCTCCTTCCCCGGAGGGTGGGTGTCGAGCACTGAAGCTTTCTTT	CASFPGGWVSSTEAFF
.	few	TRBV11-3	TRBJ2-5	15	TGTGCCAGCAGCTTGCGTCCGTCGGGTGAAGAGACCCAGTACTTC	CASSLRPSGEETQYF
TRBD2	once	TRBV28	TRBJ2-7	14	TGTGCCAGCAGTCGGGGGGGCAGTTCCTACGAGCAGTACTTC	CASSRGGSSYEQYF
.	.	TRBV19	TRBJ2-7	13	TGTGCCAGTAGTATCTCTCAGGACCACGAGCAGTACTTC	CASSISQDHEQYF
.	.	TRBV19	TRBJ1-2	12	TGTGCCAGTAGTATGATGGGAGGTGGCTACACCTTC	CASSMMGGGYTF
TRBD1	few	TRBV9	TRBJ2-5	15	TGTGCCAGCAGCGTGGAAGGGGACAGGGGGATTACCCAGTACTTC	CASSVEGDRGITQYF
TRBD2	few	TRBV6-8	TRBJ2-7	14	TGTGGCGTTTCGGGGGGAGGGAGCTCCTACGAGCAGTACTTC	CGVSGGGSSYEQYF
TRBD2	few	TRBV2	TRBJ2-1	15	TGTGCCAGCAGCCTGGGGGGGAGGTCCTACAATGAGCAGTTCTTC	CASSLGGRSYNEQFF
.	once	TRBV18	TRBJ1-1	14	TGTGCCAGCTCACAGGGACACCTGAACACTGAAGCTTTCTTT	CASSQGHLNTEAFF
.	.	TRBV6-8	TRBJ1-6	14	TGTGCCAGCAGTCCTACAGGGAATTTCTCACCCCTCCACTTT	CASSPTGNFSPLHF
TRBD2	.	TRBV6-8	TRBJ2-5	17	TGTGCCAGCAGCCCGCCTGTGGGACTAGCGGGGGCTGAGACCCAGTACTTC	CASSPPVGLAGAETQYF
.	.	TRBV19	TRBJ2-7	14	TGTGCCAGTAGTATAGCACGGGGCCCCTACGAGCAGTACTTC	CASSIARGPYEQYF
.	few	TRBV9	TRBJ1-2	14	TGTGCCAGCAGCCCCGAGTTTCCTAACTATGGCTACACCTTC	CASSPEFPNYGYTF
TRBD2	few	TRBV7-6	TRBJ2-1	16	TGTGCCAGCAGCGACATTCTAGCGGGAGGCTACAATGAGCAGTTCTTC	CASSDILAGGYNEQFF
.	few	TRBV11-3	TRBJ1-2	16	TGTGCCAGCAGCTTAACCCGGTCCCCTTTAAATTATGGCTACACCTTC	CASSLTRSPLNYGYTF
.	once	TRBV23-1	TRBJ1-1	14	TGCGCCAGCAGCCGCGACAGTATGAACACTGAAGCTTTCTTT	CASSRDSMNTEAFF
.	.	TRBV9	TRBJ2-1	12	TGTGCCAGCAGTGATTACAGGGTCCAGCAGTTCTTC	CASSDYRVQQFF